Presented here are 8 T cell receptor beta chains from one specimen sequenced in a study of Tregs in tolerant kidney transplant recipients. Method: immunoSEQ multiplex PCR; TCRdb's copy keeps in-frame clones and lacks some. This table holds approximately 24,000 clones. Mixed chimerism was transient after nonmyeloablative marrow transplants from related graft donors. The specimen was CD4+ T cells from blood (PBMCs), collected 6 months after the transplant. Receptors were obtained from a human patient who received a combined kidney and bone marrow transplant. Part of the T cell pool may stem from the graft donor.

With respect to this clone: The read ends 3 residues shy of where the CDR3 ends; the end is completed using the germline J gene. The chain has TRBV5-5 and TRBJ2-7, with D possibly TRBD1 on 6 matching bases. Germline V gene data show CDR1 as SGHKS and CDR2 as YYEKEE (reference sequence). V was clipped by 4 bases and J by 0 bases, with 14 bases between them. The CDR3 is 15 amino acids. The sequenced part of the CDR3 DNA is TGTGCCAGCAGCGTGACAGGAATTGACTCCTACGAG. It codes for CASSVTGIDSYE. From start to end, the CDR3 is CASSVTGIDSYEQYF.

Remarks on this clone: The read gets to within 3 residues of the CDR3 end, and the germline J gene fills in the rest. The chain carries TRBV7-9 and TRBJ2-6, with TRBD1 matching over 10 bases. The V and J ends lost 5 bases and 5 bases, in that order; junction bases with no gene match: 3. Germline assignment: CDR1 SEHNR and CDR2 FQNEAQ (reference sequence). This CDR3 is 15 amino acids long. The covered CDR3 bases are TGTGCCAGCAGCCCCGACAGGGGGCGGGCCAACGTC. Translated: CASSPDRGRANV. The whole CDR3 region reads CASSPDRGRANVLTF.

Notes on this clone: The read gets to within 3 residues of the CDR3 end, and the germline J gene fills in the rest. The chain carries TRBV18 and TRBJ2-4, with a tentative D call TRBD1 (6 bases). V lost 3 bases and J 2 bases, leaving 23 bases between the germline ends. The CDR3 runs 19 residues. Germline lookup yields CDR1 KGHSH and CDR2 LQKENI. CDR3 DNA, as far as it was read: TGTGCCAGCTCACCGCTCCGGGGCAGGGGATCTGCCTCCAAAAACATT. It is translated as CASSPLRGRGSASKNI. The full CDR3 protein reads CASSPLRGRGSASKNIQYF.

The CDR3 reads CASSIDRGNTEAFF. Incomplete CDR3 DNA: TGTGCCAGTAGTATCGACAGGGGGAACACTGAA. The chain joins TRBV19 to TRBJ1-1; 8 bases fit TRBD1. With the read ending 3 residues before the CDR3 end, the germline J gene is used to fill in that end. Germline lookup yields CDR1 LNHDA and CDR2 SQIVND (reference sequence). The CDR3 runs 14 residues. V was clipped by 3 bases and J by 1 base; unmatched bases: 1.

As regards this clone: The CDR3 is cut off 3 residues early in the read; its end comes from the germline J gene. The rearrangement joins TRBV29-1 to TRBJ2-7; D is perhaps TRBD1 or TRBD2 (5 bases each). The germline V and J ends were trimmed by 4 bases and 2 bases, with 9 bases remaining between them. The germline gives CDR1 SQVTM, CDR2 ANQGSEA. CDR3 length: 12 residues. The DNA read from the CDR3 is TGCAGCGTTGGAGGGGCTCCCTACGAG. This encodes CSVGGAPYE. The full CDR3 protein reads CSVGGAPYEQYF.

A remark on this clone: The observed sequence ends 3 residues before the CDR3 terminus, with the missing tail filled in from the germline J gene. The chain has TRBV7-9 and TRBJ1-1, with D perhaps matching TRBD1 (6 bases). V shed 5 bases and J shed 7 bases, with 20 bases lying between them. CDR3 length equals 15 residues. Looked up from germline, CDR1 is SEHNR and CDR2 is FQNEAQ (reference sequence). The CDR3 loop is CASSDRTALGGEAFF. The sequenced CDR3 bases are TGTGCCAGCAGCGATAGGACAGCCCTTGGGGGTGAA.

Concerning this clone itself: The read stops 3 residues short of the end of the CDR3; the missing end is completed from the germline J gene. V usage is TRBV29-1 and J usage is TRBJ1-1, with a possible D match to TRBD1 (6 bases). Germline V gene data show CDR1 as SQVTM and CDR2 as ANQGSEA. Trimming took off 6 bases at V and 0 bases at J, with 23 bases between the two ends. The CDR3 covers 17 residues. CDR3 region: CSVDPADSTLMNTEAFF. Incomplete CDR3 DNA: TGCAGCGTGGATCCCGCGGACAGCACTTTAATGAACACTGAA.

In regard to this clone: From the germline J gene comes the end of the CDR3, since the read stops 3 residues before it. The chain employs TRBV5-1 and TRBJ1-4; D possibly corresponds to TRBD1 (5 bases). CDR1 SGHRS and CDR2 YFSETQ come from the germline V gene. The V end lost 5 bases, the J end lost 1 base, and 18 bases lay between the germline ends. The CDR3 is made up of 17 amino acids. The covered CDR3 bases are TGCGCCAGCAGTGAGGGCAGCCGAAGGGGAACTAATGAAAAA. Translated: CASSEGSRRGTNEK. The entire CDR3 sequence reads CASSEGSRRGTNEKLFF.